Below are 10 T cell receptor beta chains sequenced from a single sample in a study of CD8 T cells in ankylosing spondylitis (dated by TCRdb to 2017 to 2019). The method was 5' RACE. The reads were generated on an Illumina HiSeq 2500. In TCRdb, the public reads were trimmed at Q25 with fastp and aligned with MiXCR, with productive beta chains retained. Each CDR3 protein appears once, grouped with its most common genes and DNA. In all, the sample holds approximately 100,000 distinct CDR3 sequences, and 24% of those were seen once. Of the sample, 9% to 15% falls within the top ten clones. The sample consisted of synovial fluid, either unsorted or a sorted T cell fraction (not recorded which). These receptors all come from a male donor with ankylosing spondylitis.

The chain couples TRBV20-1 to TRBJ2-5, with 7 bases that match TRBD2. Germline assignment: CDR1 DFQATT and CDR2 SNEGSKA (reference sequence). The CDR3 sequence is 15 residues long. After removal of 0 bases from V and 5 bases from J, the junction contained 9 bases not matched to a gene. The CDR3 region is CSARDGGRAVETQYF. The CDR3 DNA is TGCAGTGCTAGAGATGGGGGGAGGGCCGTGGAGACCCAGTACTTC.

V and J are TRBV20-1 and TRBJ2-5, with D hard to call. Germline CDR1 reads DFQATT; CDR2 reads SNEGSKA (reference sequence). Trimming removed 0 bases at V and 5 bases at J, with 16 bases between. The CDR3 contains 15 residues. CDR3 loop: CSARDFLGFKETQYF. The CDR3 DNA is TGCAGTGCTAGAGATTTTTTAGGGTTTAAGGAGACCCAGTACTTC.

This clonotype has more than one count but fewer than ten. V is TRBV10-3 and J is TRBJ2-3; 9 bases align to TRBD2. V lost 0 bases, J lost 6 bases, and 10 bases stayed unmatched. This CDR3 has 17 residues. Looked up from germline, CDR1 is ENHRY and CDR2 is SYGVKD. CDR3 bases: TGTGCCATCAGTGAGTCCGGAGCGGGAGGAAGGGCTGATACGCAGTATTTT. Amino acids: CAISESGAGGRADTQYF.

Ten or more counts support this clonotype. CDR3 DNA sequence: TGTGCCAGCAGGCTCTTAGCGGGAGTCGTGGGCAATGAGCAGTTCTTC. It is translated as CASRLLAGVVGNEQFF. The chain has TRBV11-2 and TRBJ2-1; 9 bases agree with TRBD2. This CDR3 is built from 16 residues. Germline lookup yields CDR1 SGHAT and CDR2 FQNNGV. The trim removed 6 bases at V and 6 bases at J, leaving 12 bases unmatched.

Here the CDR3 reads CASSYLDRGEGNTIYF. The CDR3 DNA is TGTGCCAGCAGCTACCTCGACCGGGGGGAAGGAAACACCATATATTTT. This sequence joins TRBV5-6 and TRBJ1-3; D is perhaps TRBD1 (5 bases). The CDR3 sequence is 16 residues long. The V end lost 3 bases, the J end lost 4 bases, and 17 bases lay between the germline ends. Germline lookup yields CDR1 SGHDT and CDR2 YYEEEE.

This chain connects TRBV7-8 to TRBJ2-7; TRBD2 aligns across 12 bases. The CDR3 spans 14 residues. CDR1 SGHVS and CDR2 FQNEAQ come from the germline V gene. Trimming removed 1 base from V and 7 bases from J; junction bases left unmatched: 2. The CDR3 DNA sequence: TGTGCCAGCAGCTTAGGACTAGCGGGAGAAGAGCAGTACTTC. Translation: CASSLGLAGEEQYF.

V is TRBV30 and J is TRBJ2-7, with TRBD2 matching over 12 bases. The CDR3 sequence is 16 residues long. Germline CDR1 and CDR2: GTSNPN and SVGIG (reference sequence). The V and J ends lost 1 base and 4 bases, in that order; junction bases with no gene match: 8. The chain's CDR3 is CAWSGSTSGSLYEQYF. For the CDR3, the DNA is TGTGCCTGGAGTGGATCGACTAGCGGGAGTTTGTACGAGCAGTACTTC.

The chain recombines TRBV12-3 or TRBV12-4 with TRBJ1-1; D possibly corresponds to TRBD1 (6 bases). The CDR3 extends over 15 amino acids. V shed 8 bases and J shed 4 bases, with 20 bases lying between them. The CDR3 DNA reads as TGTGCCAGCCGGAGACAGGTCCCGGCTCCCACTGAAGCTTTCTTT. Encoded protein: CASRRQVPAPTEAFF.

The rearrangement joins TRBV5-1 to TRBJ1-1, with 9 positions matching TRBD1. The V gene end was trimmed by 4 bases and the J gene end by 4 bases; junction bases not matched to a gene: 2. This CDR3 has 13 amino acids. The germline CDR1 and CDR2 sequences are SGHRS and YFSETQ. The CDR3 sequence is CASSDRGGTEAFF. The CDR3 region has the DNA TGCGCCAGCAGCGACAGGGGGGGCACTGAAGCTTTCTTT. Using reference TRBV5-1 and TRBJ1-1 for the parts outside the CDR3, the full variable domain is KAGVTQTPRYLIKTRGQQVTLSCSPISGHRSVSWYQQTPGQGLQFLFEYFSETQRNKGNFPGRFSGRQFSNSRSEMNVSTLELGDSALYLCASSDRGGTEAFFGQGTRLTVV.

This clonotype was detected a few times. This chain connects TRBV12-3 or TRBV12-4 to TRBJ2-1, with 10 positions matching TRBD2. Trimming took 6 bases from V and 2 from J; bases not matched to a gene: 7. The CDR3 has 16 residues. The CDR3 DNA sequence: TGTGCCAGCAGCCTCCAAAGCGGGAGGGCCTACAATGAGCAGTTCTTC. Its translation: CASSLQSGRAYNEQFF.